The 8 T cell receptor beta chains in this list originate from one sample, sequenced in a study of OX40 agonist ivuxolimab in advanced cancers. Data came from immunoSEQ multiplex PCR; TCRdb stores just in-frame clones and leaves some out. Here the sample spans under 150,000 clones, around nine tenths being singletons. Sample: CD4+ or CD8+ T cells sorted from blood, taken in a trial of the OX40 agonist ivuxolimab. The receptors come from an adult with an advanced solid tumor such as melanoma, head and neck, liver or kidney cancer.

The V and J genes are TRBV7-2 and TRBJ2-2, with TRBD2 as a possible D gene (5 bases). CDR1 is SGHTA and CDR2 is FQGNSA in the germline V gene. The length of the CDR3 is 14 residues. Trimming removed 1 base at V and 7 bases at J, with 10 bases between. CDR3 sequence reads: CASSLVRDVGELFF. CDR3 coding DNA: TGTGCCAGCAGCTTAGTCCGGGATGTCGGGGAGCTGTTTTTT.

CDR3 nucleotides: TGTGCCAGCAGCTCGACGACAATAGCCTACGAGCAGTACTTC. It translates to CASSSTTIAYEQYF. The chain joins TRBV11-1 to TRBJ2-7; D gene uncertain. Trimming took 4 bases from V and 2 from J, leaving 12 bases between them. Germline lookup yields CDR1 SGHAT and CDR2 FQDESV (reference sequence). CDR3 size: 14 residues. The full variable domain, its missing parts supplied by reference TRBV11-1 and TRBJ2-7, is EAEVAQSPRYKITEKSQAVAFWCDPISGHATLYWYRQILGQGPELLVQFQDESVVDDSQLPKDRFSAERLKGVDSTLKIQPAELGDSAMYLCASSSTTIAYEQYFGPGTRLTVT.

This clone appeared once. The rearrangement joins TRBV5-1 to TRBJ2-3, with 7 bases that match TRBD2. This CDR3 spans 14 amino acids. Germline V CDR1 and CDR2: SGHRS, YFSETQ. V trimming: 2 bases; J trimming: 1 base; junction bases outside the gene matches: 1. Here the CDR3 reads CASSFSGRTDTQYF. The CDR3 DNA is TGCGCCAGCAGCTTTAGCGGGCGCACAGATACGCAGTATTTT.

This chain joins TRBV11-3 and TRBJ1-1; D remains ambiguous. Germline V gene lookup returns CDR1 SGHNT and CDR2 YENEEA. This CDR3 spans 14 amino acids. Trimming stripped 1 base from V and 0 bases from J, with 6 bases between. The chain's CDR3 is CASSLGRLNTEAFF. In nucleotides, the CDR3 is TGTGCCAGCAGCTTAGGCAGGTTGAACACTGAAGCTTTCTTT.

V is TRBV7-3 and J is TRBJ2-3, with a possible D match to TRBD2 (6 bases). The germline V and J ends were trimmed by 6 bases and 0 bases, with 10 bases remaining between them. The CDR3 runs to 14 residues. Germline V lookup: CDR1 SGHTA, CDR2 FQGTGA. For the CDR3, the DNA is TGTGCCAGCAGTTTTGGGGGGAGCACAGATACGCAGTATTTT. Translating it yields CASSFGGSTDTQYF.

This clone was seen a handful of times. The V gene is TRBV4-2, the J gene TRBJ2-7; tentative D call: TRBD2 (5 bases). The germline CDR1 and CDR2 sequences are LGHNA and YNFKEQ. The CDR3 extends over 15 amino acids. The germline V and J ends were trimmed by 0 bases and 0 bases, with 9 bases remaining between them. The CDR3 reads CASSQDTGSSYEQYF. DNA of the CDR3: TGTGCCAGCAGCCAAGATACGGGGAGCTCCTACGAGCAGTACTTC.

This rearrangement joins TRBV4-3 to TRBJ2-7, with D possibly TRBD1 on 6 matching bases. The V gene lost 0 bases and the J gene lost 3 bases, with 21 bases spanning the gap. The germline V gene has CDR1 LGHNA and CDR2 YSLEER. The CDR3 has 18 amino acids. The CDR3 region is CASSQDQGRTRLYYEQYF. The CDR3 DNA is TGCGCCAGCAGCCAAGATCAGGGGAGAACGAGACTCTACTACGAGCAGTACTTC.

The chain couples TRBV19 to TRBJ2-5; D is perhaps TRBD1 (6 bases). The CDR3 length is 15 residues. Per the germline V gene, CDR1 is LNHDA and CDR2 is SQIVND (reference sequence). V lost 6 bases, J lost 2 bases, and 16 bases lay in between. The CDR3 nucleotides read TGTGCCAGTAGGGCCCGGGACATCGATCAAGAGACCCAGTACTTC. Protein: CASRARDIDQETQYF.